This is a list of T cell receptor beta chains from one sample in a study of CD8 T cells in Susac syndrome. TCRdb analysed the immunoSEQ multiplex PCR reads with MiXCR anew, one entry per CDR3 protein. Here the sample spans 100,000 to 150,000 distinct CDR3 sequences, 93% being singletons. Sequenced sample: CD8+ T cells from PBMCs. The receptors derive from a human donor with multiple sclerosis. Both conserved end residues are part of each CDR3. Each record gives: D gene, clone size, J gene, V gene, CDR3 DNA, CDR3 protein. A D gene is named only where the DNA matches it firmly. Clone size is given for some rows only: seen once, a few or many times, or a class if the clone is expanded.

TRBD1	-	TRBJ2-5	TRBV13	TGTGCCAGCAGCGAGGACAGGGAGGAGACCCAGTACTTC	CASSEDREETQYF
-	-	TRBJ2-1	TRBV20-1	TGCAGTGCTAGGGGCCACATCTCCTACAATGAGCAGTTCTTC	CSARGHISYNEQFF
-	-	TRBJ2-1	TRBV5-1	TGCGCCAGCAGCCCCGGGACGGGAACCTACAATGAGCAGTTCTTC	CASSPGTGTYNEQFF
-	-	TRBJ1-1	TRBV27	TGTGCCAGCAGTTGGCAATCAAACACTGAAGCTTTCTTT	CASSWQSNTEAFF
-	-	TRBJ1-1	TRBV12-5	TGTGCTAGTGGTTTCCGCGCTGAAGCTTTCTTT	CASGFRAEAFF
-	-	TRBJ2-5	TRBV5-6	TGTGCCAGCAGCTTGCGGAGACTCCAAGAGACCCAGTACTTC	CASSLRRLQETQYF
-	-	TRBJ1-1	TRBV12-3/TRBV12-4	TGTGCCAGCAGTTTAGGCAGGGTCACTGAAGCTTTCTTT	CASSLGRVTEAFF
-	-	TRBJ1-5	TRBV7-9	TGTGCCAGCAGCTTAGGACAGTCGGGGAGCAATCAGCCCCAGCATTTT	CASSLGQSGSNQPQHF
-	once	TRBJ2-7	TRBV20-1	TGCAGTGCTAGGGTCCCAGGCCCCTACGAGCAGTACTTC	CSARVPGPYEQYF
-	-	TRBJ2-1	TRBV9	TGTGCCAGCAGCGTAGGGGGGGCCCGGCGGAATGAGCAGTTCTTC	CASSVGGARRNEQFF
TRBD1	-	TRBJ2-7	TRBV19	TGTGCCAGTAGTTGGGGGACAGCGTCCTACGAGCAGTACTTC	CASSWGTASYEQYF
-	-	TRBJ2-4	TRBV7-9	TGTGCCAGCACCTCCCATGGCTCCTCACATGGAACCAAAAACATTCAGTACTTC	CASTSHGSSHGTKNIQYF
-	-	TRBJ1-2	TRBV5-6	TGTGCCAGCAGCTTGGCGGCAGGGGAGGTTTCCGGCTACACCTTC	CASSLAAGEVSGYTF
TRBD2	-	TRBJ2-3	TRBV29-1	TGCAGCGTACTACCGGGGCTAGCGGAGCCACAGGATACGCAGTATTTT	CSVLPGLAEPQDTQYF
-	-	TRBJ1-5	TRBV20-1	TGCAGTGTTTGGTTCGAGAAGAGGAATCAGCCCCAGCATTTT	CSVWFEKRNQPQHF
TRBD1	-	TRBJ2-7	TRBV15	TGTGCCACCAGCAGACCCCGACAGGGCGGCGAGCAGTACTTC	CATSRPRQGGEQYF
TRBD1	-	TRBJ1-2	TRBV9	TGTGCCAGCAGCGACAACGTAGGCGGACAGGGTTTTTATGGCTACACCTTC	CASSDNVGGQGFYGYTF
-	-	TRBJ2-3	TRBV30	TGTGCCTGGAGTGCAGGGGTAGATACGCAGTATTTT	CAWSAGVDTQYF
TRBD1	-	TRBJ1-1	TRBV19	TGTGCCAGTAGATCACGACAGGGAAAGAACACTGAAGCTTTCTTT	CASRSRQGKNTEAFF
TRBD1	once	TRBJ2-2	TRBV7-9	TGTGCCAGCAGCTTCGGACAGGGGGTGAACACCGGGGAGCTGTTTTTT	CASSFGQGVNTGELFF
-	-	TRBJ2-3	TRBV24-1	TGTGCCACGACCGGGGGCTCAAGCACAGATACGCAGTATTTT	CATTGGSSTDTQYF
-	-	TRBJ2-5	TRBV29-1	TGCAGCGTTGAAGATCTAAGGGGCCGAGAGACCCAGTACTTC	CSVEDLRGRETQYF
TRBD1	once	TRBJ2-5	TRBV7-9	TGTGCCAGCAGCTTAGCAAGGGACAGTAAAGAGACCCAGTACTTC	CASSLARDSKETQYF
-	-	TRBJ2-3	TRBV7-9	TGTGCCAGCAGCTCGTCTTTTAGGTTCCGCACAGATACGCAGTATTTT	CASSSSFRFRTDTQYF
-	few	TRBJ2-3	TRBV7-9	TGTGCCAGCAGCCGAAAGACAGATACACAGTATTTT	CASSRKTDTQYF
TRBD2	-	TRBJ2-2	TRBV27	TGTGCCAGCAGTTGGATAGCGGGGGGGCCCGGGGAGCTGTTTTTT	CASSWIAGGPGELFF
TRBD2	-	TRBJ2-4	TRBV3-1	TGTGCCAGCAGCCAAGGCGGGGGAAGGACCAAAAACATTCAGTACTTC	CASSQGGGRTKNIQYF
-	once	TRBJ2-1	TRBV12-3/TRBV12-4	TGTGCCAGCAGTTTAGTTAGCGTACACAATGAGCAGTTCTTC	CASSLVSVHNEQFF
TRBD1	-	TRBJ1-1	TRBV9	TGTGCCAGCAGCGTAGAGGGACAGCCGAACACTGAAGCTTTCTTT	CASSVEGQPNTEAFF
TRBD1	-	TRBJ1-1	TRBV9	TGTGCCAGCAGCGTAGGGACAGGGTTGGCTTTCTTT	CASSVGTGLAFF
-	-	TRBJ2-3	TRBV12-3/TRBV12-4	TGTGCCAGCAGCCAGTTAGGCCGACTGAGCACAGATACGCAGTATTTT	CASSQLGRLSTDTQYF
-	-	TRBJ2-7	TRBV3-1	TGTGCCAGCAGCCTCTTTAAGGGGGGCTCCTACGAGCAGTACTTC	CASSLFKGGSYEQYF
-	-	TRBJ1-4	TRBV20-1	TGCAGTGCTAGCCCGGGCGTCACTAATGAAAAACTGTTTTTT	CSASPGVTNEKLFF
TRBD2	once	TRBJ2-3	TRBV18	TGTGCCAGCTCCGCCCTAGCGGGGGGCACAGATACGCAGTATTTT	CASSALAGGTDTQYF
TRBD2	-	TRBJ2-1	TRBV27	TGTGCCAGCAGTCCGCGGACTAGCGGGAGGGCTGAGCAGTTCTTC	CASSPRTSGRAEQFF
-	-	TRBJ2-1	TRBV27	TGTGCCAGCAGTTTTGGGTCCTACAATGAGCAGTTCTTC	CASSFGSYNEQFF
-	-	TRBJ2-7	TRBV30	TGTGCCTGGGAGGCAGGGAGCTCCTACGAGCAGTACTTC	CAWEAGSSYEQYF
-	-	TRBJ2-7	TRBV20-1	TGCAGTGCTACAACCAGAGCCTACGAGCAGTACTTC	CSATTRAYEQYF
-	-	TRBJ1-2	TRBV24-1	TGTGCCACCAGTCGACGGGAGGACTATGGCTACACCTTC	CATSRREDYGYTF
TRBD2	-	TRBJ2-2	TRBV12-5	TGTGCTAGTGGTTTGGTAGGGCTAGCGGGCGGGGAGCTGTTTTTT	CASGLVGLAGGELFF